The 25 T cell receptor beta chains below come from one sample, sequenced in a study of T cell responses to AZD1222 COVID-19 vaccine. Here immunoSEQ multiplex PCR was the method, and the copy in TCRdb shows in-frame clones only, minus some. The repertoire includes 95,000 to 150,000 clones, 90% of them detected once, and less than 4.5% sits in the top ten. Sequenced here: peripheral blood, sampled on day 0 of MenACWY control vaccination. The receptors shown here come from an adult in good health.

CDR3 loop: CASSPSPGPYEQYF. The CDR3 DNA is TGTGCCAGCAGCCCGAGCCCGGGGCCCTACGAGCAGTACTTC. V and J are TRBV7-2 and TRBJ2-7; D is tentatively TRBD1 or TRBD2 (5 bases each). This CDR3 is 14 amino acids long. Germline assignment: CDR1 SGHTA and CDR2 FQGNSA. V lost 5 bases and J 2 bases, leaving 13 bases between the germline ends.

The V gene is TRBV6-4, the J gene TRBJ2-3, with 12 bases that match TRBD2. The CDR3 runs to 16 residues. Per germline, CDR1 MRHNA and CDR2 SNTAGT. The V and J ends lost 5 bases and 5 bases, in that order; junction bases with no gene match: 8. The CDR3 sequence: CASSPLAGGSEDTQYF. CDR3 nucleotide sequence: TGTGCCAGCAGTCCACTAGCGGGGGGATCCGAAGATACGCAGTATTTT.

This rearrangement joins TRBV3-1 (or the pseudogene TRBV3-2) to TRBJ1-3; no clear D. This CDR3 region has 15 residues. Germline V lookup: CDR1 LGHDT, CDR2 YNNKEL (reference sequence). V was cut by 3 bases and J by 4 bases, with 13 bases left in between. The CDR3: CASSQRAGGGNTIYF. CDR3 DNA sequence: TGTGCCAGCAGCCAGCGGGCAGGCGGCGGAAACACCATATATTTT.

In its sample, this clone was seen once. This chain links TRBV27 with TRBJ1-5, with 10 nucleotides matching TRBD1. The CDR3 runs 15 residues. Germline V CDR1 and CDR2: MNHEY, SMNVEV (reference sequence). The trim removed 6 bases at V and 5 bases at J, leaving 7 bases unmatched. CDR3 sequence (DNA): TGTGCCAGCAGCTCGGGACAGGGGTCGTATCAGCCCCAGCATTTT. Translating gives CASSSGQGSYQPQHF.

The gene calls are TRBV6-4 and TRBJ2-1; 7 nucleotides line up with TRBD2. The V segment lost 5 bases and the J segment 5 bases; nucleotides outside the gene matches: 6. The CDR3 has 14 amino acids. Germline lookup yields CDR1 MRHNA and CDR2 SNTAGT. This chain's CDR3 is CASSRTRTNNEQFF. The CDR3 DNA follows: TGTGCCAGCAGTCGGACTAGAACTAACAATGAGCAGTTCTTC.

The chain carries TRBV5-4 and TRBJ2-1; 11 nucleotides align to TRBD2. CDR1 is SGHNT, CDR2 YYREEE, per germline (reference sequence). The CDR3 loop spans 16 amino acids. Trimming at V came to 3 bases and at J to 2 bases, leaving 4 bases not matched to a gene. Here the CDR3 DNA reads TGTGCCAGCAGCTGGGGACTAGCGGTCACCTACAATGAGCAGTTCTTC. It specifies CASSWGLAVTYNEQFF.

The table lists this clone with a count of one. The chain has TRBV2 and TRBJ1-6; no clear D. CDR3 length equals 13 residues. The ends were cut back, 6 bases at V and 5 bases at J, with 8 bases in the middle. The germline V gene has CDR1 SNHLY and CDR2 FYNNEI. CDR3 DNA sequence: TGTGCCAGCAGGTCAGAGAATAATTCACCCCTCCACTTT. Translation gives CASRSENNSPLHF.

This chain joins TRBV10-2 and TRBJ2-7, with 7 bases aligning to TRBD2. After removal of 3 bases from V and 0 bases from J, the junction contained 5 bases not matched to a gene. Germline CDR1 WSHSY, CDR2 SAAADI. The CDR3 has 15 amino acids. The CDR3 nucleotides are TGCGCCAGCAGTGATAGCGGGCGTACCTCCTACGAGCAGTACTTC. It specifies CASSDSGRTSYEQYF.

This clone is a singleton in its sample. The CDR3 DNA sequence: TGTGCCAGTAGCCAGTACGGGACACCTTCTGGAAACACCATATATTTT. It yields the protein CASSQYGTPSGNTIYF. The chain employs TRBV19 and TRBJ1-3, with D maybe TRBD1 (6 bases). CDR3 length: 16 residues. Trimming stripped 6 bases from V and 1 base from J, with 16 bases between. Germline CDR1 and CDR2: LNHDA and SQIVND (reference sequence).

J is TRBJ2-3 and V is TRBV4-3, with TRBD2 as a possible D gene (6 bases). Germline CDR1 reads LGHNA; CDR2 reads YSLEER. The CDR3 loop spans 14 amino acids. The V gene lost 0 bases and the J gene lost 6 bases, with 10 bases spanning the gap. The CDR3 DNA reads as TGCGCCAGCAGCCAAGACGGAGGGACCGATACGCAGTATTTT. Amino acid sequence: CASSQDGGTDTQYF.

The V gene is TRBV7-9, the J gene TRBJ2-5; D not resolved. The germline V gene has CDR1 SEHNR and CDR2 FQNEAQ (reference sequence). CDR3 length: 12 amino acids. V lost 5 bases and J 10 bases, leaving 14 bases between the germline ends. The CDR3 nucleotides are TGTGCCAGCAGCCCAATCGAGCTAGGCCAGTACTTC. Encoded protein: CASSPIELGQYF.

The gene calls are TRBV2 and TRBJ2-7; weak D call: TRBD1 (5 bases). The CDR3 sequence is 12 residues long. V lost 3 bases and J lost 3, with 6 bases in between. Germline V CDR1 and CDR2: SNHLY, FYNNEI. The CDR3 region has the DNA TGTGCCAGCAGTGAGACAGACTACGAGCAGTACTTC. Encoded protein: CASSETDYEQYF.

The genes are TRBV19 and TRBJ2-7; TRBD1 aligns across 10 bases. The germline V gene encodes CDR1 LNHDA and CDR2 SQIVND (reference sequence). The CDR3 has 14 residues. Trimming removed 6 bases from V and 1 base from J; junction bases left unmatched: 3. The CDR3 loop is CASSPDRGSYEQYV. The CDR3 region has the DNA TGTGCCAGTAGCCCGGACAGGGGGTCCTACGAGCAGTACGTC.

This chain joins TRBV11-2 and TRBJ1-2; TRBD1 is a possible D gene (6 bases). Germline lookup yields CDR1 SGHAT and CDR2 FQNNGV. The CDR3 runs to 14 residues. The V end was cut by 0 bases, the J end by 11 bases, with 16 bases between. CDR3 sequence: CASSLERVQGSYTF. The CDR3 region has the DNA TGTGCCAGCAGCTTAGAAAGGGTACAGGGCAGTTACACCTTC.

The chain recombines TRBV19 with TRBJ2-7; maybe TRBD2 (7 bases). Trimming removed 5 bases at V and 4 bases at J, with 21 bases between. CDR1 and CDR2 from the germline V gene are LNHDA and SQIVND (reference sequence). The CDR3 is 16 amino acids. CDR3 in DNA: TGTGCCAGTAGTGTAAGACTAGCCTCGACAGGATACGAGCAGTACTTC. Amino acids: CASSVRLASTGYEQYF.

The CDR3 DNA follows: TGTGCACCCCCGACCCAGGGTCTGGGGTACGAGCAGTACGTC. The encoded protein is CAPPTQGLGYEQYV. The V and J genes are TRBV7-2 and TRBJ2-7; D might be TRBD1 (5 bases). This CDR3 is 14 amino acids long. Germline V gives CDR1 SGHTA, CDR2 FQGNSA.

V is TRBV25-1 and J is TRBJ1-6; D remains unclear. There are 17 residues in the CDR3. V was clipped by 1 base and J by 5 bases, with 15 bases between them. Germline assignment: CDR1 MGHDK and CDR2 SYGVNS. CDR3 residues: CASSEFMSDRDNSPLHF. DNA of the CDR3: TGTGCCAGCAGTGAATTTATGTCTGACCGCGATAATTCACCCCTCCACTTT.

The V and J genes are TRBV2 and TRBJ2-3; D remains ambiguous. Germline V gives CDR1 SNHLY, CDR2 FYNNEI. The CDR3 spans 14 residues. Deletions cut 6 bases from V and 6 bases from J, with 16 bases between. CDR3 in DNA: TGTGCCAGCAGCCGAGCACGGCCTTTCGATACGCAGTATTTT. Its protein is CASSRARPFDTQYF.

The V and J genes are TRBV18 and TRBJ1-3; D unclear. Deletions cut 3 bases from V and 0 bases from J, with 21 bases between. Germline CDR1 is KGHSH and CDR2 is LQKENI. This CDR3 contains 19 residues. For the CDR3, the DNA is TGTGCCAGCTCACCGTTACCAGTCTCAGTAGTAGACTCTGGAAACACCATATATTTT. This translates into CASSPLPVSVVDSGNTIYF. The full variable domain, completed using reference TRBV18 and TRBJ1-3, is NAGVMQNPRHLVRRRGQEARLRCSPMKGHSHVYWYRQLPEEGLKFMVYLQKENIIDESGMPKERFSAEFPKEGPSILRIQQVVRGDSAAYFCASSPLPVSVVDSGNTIYFGEGSWLTVV.

V and J are TRBV7-9 and TRBJ1-5; D is perhaps TRBD1 (6 bases). Trimming left V 8 bases short and J 0 bases short, with 14 bases between. The CDR3 sequence is 15 residues long. Germline V gene lookup returns CDR1 SEHNR and CDR2 FQNEAQ (reference sequence). The CDR3 DNA follows: TGTGCCAGCGTTATGGGGGGCTATAGCAATCAGCCCCAGCATTTT. Translation: CASVMGGYSNQPQHF. Complete variable domain (other parts from reference TRBV7-9 and TRBJ1-5): DTGVSQNPRHKITKRGQNVTFRCDPISEHNRLYWYRQTLGQGPEFLTYFQNEAQLEKSRLLSDRFSAERPKGSFSTLEIQRTEQGDSAMYLCASVMGGYSNQPQHFGDGTRLSIL.

The genes are TRBV12-3 or TRBV12-4 and TRBJ2-6; D call uncertain. The CDR3 runs to 13 residues. Trimming stripped 10 bases from V and 1 base from J, with 8 bases between. The CDR3 coding sequence is TGTGCCACCCGGGCTTCTGGGGCCAACGTCCTGACTTTC. The encoded protein is CATRASGANVLTF.

V gene TRBV5-4 combines with J gene TRBJ2-3; 10 bases map to TRBD2. Germline lookup yields CDR1 SGHNT and CDR2 YYREEE (reference sequence). The junction had 5 bases not matched to a gene; V was cut back by 3 bases and J by 4 bases. The CDR3 extends over 15 amino acids. The CDR3 region has the DNA TGTGCCAGCAGCTCTCGAGCGGGGGGGTCAGATACGCAGTATTTT. This translates into CASSSRAGGSDTQYF.

This chain uses TRBV14 with TRBJ2-6, with TRBD1 identical over 10 bases. The CDR3 sequence is 19 residues long. Germline V gene sequence: CDR1 SGHDN, CDR2 FVKESK. V lost 5 bases and J lost 0; bases outside the gene matches: 10. The CDR3 coding sequence is TGTGCCAGCAGCAACCCCGGGACAGGGGTAAACTCTGGGGCCAACGTCCTGACTTTC. Translating it yields CASSNPGTGVNSGANVLTF.

V and J are TRBV6-4 and TRBJ1-2; the match to TRBD1 covers 9 bases. V lost 7 bases and J lost 4; bases outside the gene matches: 22. Germline assignment: CDR1 MRHNA and CDR2 SNTAGT. This CDR3 region has 19 residues. The CDR3 sequence: CASTQRGEQGAPWGYGYTF. The CDR3 DNA sequence: TGTGCCAGCACCCAAAGGGGCGAACAGGGGGCGCCTTGGGGCTATGGCTACACCTTC.

This chain links TRBV4-2 with TRBJ2-7; TRBD1 matches 10 bases. V shed 0 bases and J 5 bases; nucleotides not matched to a gene: 7. Germline loops: CDR1 LGHNA, CDR2 YNFKEQ. The CDR3 contains 16 residues. CDR3: CASSQEGTGARNEQYF. DNA for the CDR3: TGTGCCAGCAGCCAAGAAGGGACAGGGGCTAGGAACGAGCAGTACTTC.